These 20 T cell receptor beta chains share one sample of origin, sequenced in a study of siplizumab effects on memory and regulatory T cells. The repertoire was sequenced with immunoSEQ multiplex PCR; TCRdb's copy has only in-frame clones and lacks some. The sample includes more than 85,000 clones, around 95% seen only once; the top ten take 0.55% to 0.65%. The source material was Tregs sorted from blood. The receptor source for this set is a human donor in good health.

V is TRBV27 and J is TRBJ2-6; D is undetermined. The CDR3 contains 17 residues. V lost 0 bases, J lost 0 bases, and 9 bases lay in between. Per the germline V gene, CDR1 is MNHEY and CDR2 is SMNVEV (reference sequence). The CDR3 reads CASSLSIGYSGANVLTF. The CDR3 DNA reads as TGTGCCAGCAGTTTATCGATAGGTTACTCTGGGGCCAACGTCCTGACTTTC.

The chain carries TRBV20-1 and TRBJ2-7; no clear D gene. CDR3 size: 11 residues. V lost 3 bases and J lost 6, with 9 bases in between. Germline V lookup: CDR1 DFQATT, CDR2 SNEGSKA (reference sequence). CDR3 region: CSASLVREQYF. As DNA, the CDR3 is TGCAGTGCTAGTCTAGTTCGCGAGCAGTACTTC.

This chain joins TRBV10-1 and TRBJ2-1, with D perhaps TRBD2 (5 bases). Looked up from germline, CDR1 is WNHNN and CDR2 is SYGVQD (reference sequence). Trimming shortened V by 8 bases and J by 0 bases, and 8 bases separated the two germline ends. CDR3 length: 13 residues. The chain's CDR3 is CASQEGSYNEQFF. For the CDR3, the DNA is TGCGCCAGCCAAGAGGGCTCCTACAATGAGCAGTTCTTC.

The rearrangement joins TRBV29-1 to TRBJ2-7; D may be TRBD2 (6 bases). The V gene's germline CDR1 is SQVTM and CDR2 ANQGSEA. V lost 1 base and J lost 5, with 9 bases in between. The CDR3 is 12 amino acids. Here the CDR3 DNA reads TGCAGCGTTGAAGGCCCTAGCGACGAGCAGTACTTC. It codes for CSVEGPSDEQYF.

The chain employs TRBV12-2 and TRBJ2-1; TRBD2, the table's D call, lacks a check against the DNA. TRBV12-2 is deemed a pseudogene. The CDR3 extends over 17 amino acids. CDR3 DNA sequence: TGTGCAAGTCGCTTAGTGGGTGTGCGGGACGCCTACAATGAGCAGTTCTTC. Residues: CASRLVGVRDAYNEQFF.

The gene calls are TRBV28 and TRBJ1-1; the D is unclear. Per the germline V gene, CDR1 is MDHEN and CDR2 is SYDVKM. This CDR3 contains 14 residues. The V end was cut by 5 bases, the J end by 3 bases, with 13 bases between. CDR3 nucleotides: TGTGCCAGCAGTCCTAGGACTTTCTACACTGAAGCTTTCTTT. This translates into CASSPRTFYTEAFF.

The chain recombines TRBV5-1 with TRBJ2-1; D is unclear. Germline CDR1 reads SGHRS; CDR2 reads YFSETQ. This CDR3 has 14 amino acids. Trimming removed 4 bases at V and 0 bases at J, with 8 bases between. CDR3 residues: CASSRPSSYNEQFF. CDR3 DNA sequence: TGCGCCAGCAGCAGACCGAGCTCCTACAATGAGCAGTTCTTC. The whole variable domain, remainder taken from reference TRBV5-1 and TRBJ2-1, is KAGVTQTPRYLIKTRGQQVTLSCSPISGHRSVSWYQQTPGQGLQFLFEYFSETQRNKGNFPGRFSGRQFSNSRSEMNVSTLELGDSALYLCASSRPSSYNEQFFGPGTRLTVL.

The gene calls are TRBV6-6 and TRBJ2-7; D uncertain. The length of the CDR3 is 13 residues. V lost 0 bases to trimming and J lost 1 base, with 4 bases between them. The V gene's germline CDR1 is MNHNY and CDR2 SVGAGI (reference sequence). This CDR3 is CASSYSPSYEQYF. CDR3 DNA: TGTGCCAGCAGTTACTCCCCTTCCTACGAGCAGTACTTC.

The chain carries TRBV27 and TRBJ1-2, with TRBD1 as a possible D gene (5 bases). Germline CDR1 reads MNHEY; CDR2 reads SMNVEV (reference sequence). Trimming pared 3 bases from V and 1 base from J, leaving 6 bases between. This CDR3 contains 13 residues. CDR3 protein: CASSLGGNYGYTF. The CDR3, as DNA: TGTGCCAGCAGTTTGGGGGGTAACTATGGCTACACCTTC.

The chain carries TRBV18 and TRBJ2-1, with unresolved D. The germline V gene has CDR1 KGHSH and CDR2 LQKENI. CDR3 length equals 16 residues. Trimming left V 3 bases short and J 6 bases short, with 18 bases between. CDR3 protein: CASSPLDALWGNEQFF. The CDR3 DNA reads TGTGCCAGCTCACCCTTAGACGCACTCTGGGGCAATGAGCAGTTCTTC. The full variable domain, with the rest looked up from reference TRBV18 and TRBJ2-1, is NAGVMQNPRHLVRRRGQEARLRCSPMKGHSHVYWYRQLPEEGLKFMVYLQKENIIDESGMPKERFSAEFPKEGPSILRIQQVVRGDSAAYFCASSPLDALWGNEQFFGPGTRLTVL.

V usage is TRBV9 and J usage is TRBJ2-1; 7 bases fit TRBD2. This CDR3 is 13 amino acids long. Germline-derived CDR1 and CDR2 are SGDLS and YYNGEE. The V and J ends lost 7 bases and 4 bases, in that order; junction bases with no gene match: 5. As DNA, the CDR3 is TGTGCCAGCCAGCGGGATGGATACAATGAGCAGTTCTTC. It encodes CASQRDGYNEQFF.

The CDR3 reads CASSIGVFTDTQYF. DNA of the CDR3: TGCGCCAGCAGCATAGGAGTTTTCACAGATACGCAGTATTTT. The gene calls are TRBV5-1 and TRBJ2-3; no reliable D call. Germline V CDR1 and CDR2: SGHRS, YFSETQ. CDR3 size: 14 residues. With 4 bases removed from V and 2 bases from J, the gap between germline ends came to 11 bases.

The V call is TRBV18, the J call TRBJ1-2; D unresolved. The V end was cut by 6 bases, the J end by 4 bases, with 15 bases between. Germline CDR1 KGHSH, CDR2 LQKENI. This CDR3 contains 14 residues. CDR3 sequence: CASSRTTFSYGYTF. The CDR3 nucleotides read TGTGCCAGCTCGCGTACTACTTTTTCCTATGGCTACACCTTC.

The chain combines TRBV18 with TRBJ1-4, with D hard to call. Trimming cost V 5 bases and J 7 bases, with 14 bases left between them. CDR3 length equals 14 residues. Germline lookup yields CDR1 KGHSH and CDR2 LQKENI. CDR3 residues: CASSTDTGPEKLFF. The CDR3 DNA is TGTGCCAGCTCAACAGACACTGGCCCTGAAAAACTGTTTTTT.

The V and J genes are TRBV19 and TRBJ2-7; 8 positions match TRBD2. Trimming cost V 6 bases and J 2 bases; bases outside gene matches: 6. CDR1 and CDR2 from the germline V gene are LNHDA and SQIVND (reference sequence). The CDR3 is made up of 14 amino acids. CDR3 DNA sequence: TGTGCCAGTAGCCATAGCGGGAAAGCCTACGAGCAGTACTTC. It yields the protein CASSHSGKAYEQYF.

The rearrangement links TRBV27 to TRBJ1-5, with D unclear. The germline gives CDR1 MNHEY, CDR2 SMNVEV (reference sequence). V gave up 1 base and J gave up 6 bases, with 10 bases separating them. The CDR3 covers 14 residues. The CDR3: CASSLLGQAQPQHF. In DNA, the CDR3 is TGTGCCAGCAGTTTATTAGGGCAGGCTCAGCCCCAGCATTTT.

The chain joins TRBV7-9 to TRBJ2-1; TRBD2 matches at 13 bases. The germline V gene has CDR1 SEHNR and CDR2 FQNEAQ (reference sequence). Unmatched junction bases numbered 16, after V lost 5 bases and J lost 6 bases. CDR3 size: 19 residues. The CDR3 reads CASSPYINFGTSGTNEQFF. The CDR3, as DNA: TGTGCCAGCAGCCCTTATATTAATTTCGGGACTAGCGGGACCAATGAGCAGTTCTTC.

The V call is TRBV5-1, the J call TRBJ2-2; a weak D match, TRBD2 (5 bases). V gave up 6 bases and J gave up 0 bases, with 15 bases separating them. The CDR3 runs to 16 residues. The germline V gene has CDR1 SGHRS and CDR2 YFSETQ. As DNA, the CDR3 is TGCGCCAGCACCCCGGGAACAACTTCGAACACCGGGGAGCTGTTTTTT. Translation gives CASTPGTTSNTGELFF.

The genes are TRBV19 and TRBJ1-4, with D possibly being TRBD1 (6 bases). The CDR3 extends over 14 amino acids. Looked up from germline, CDR1 is LNHDA and CDR2 is SQIVND (reference sequence). Trimming took off 4 bases at V and 8 bases at J, with 14 bases between the two ends. CDR3 protein: CASSTRGQWEKLFF. The CDR3 nucleotides are TGTGCCAGTAGTACGCGAGGACAGTGGGAAAAACTGTTTTTT.

The chain links TRBV19 to TRBJ2-1, with a possible D match to TRBD2 (6 bases). Germline CDR1 and CDR2: LNHDA and SQIVND (reference sequence). CDR3 length: 13 residues. Trimming cost V 3 bases and J 9 bases, with 12 bases left between them. CDR3 sequence: CASSISWRGEQFF. DNA for the CDR3: TGTGCCAGTAGTATCTCTTGGCGGGGTGAGCAGTTCTTC.